The clone carrying this TCR beta chain came up many times. The antigen remains undetermined. The read ends 3 residues early relative to the CDR3; the germline J gene fills the gap. Germline V gives CDR1 DFQATT, CDR2 SNEGSKA (reference sequence). The CDR3 spans 16 residues. The data were obtained in a study of T cell clonality in common variable immunodeficiency. Broader study findings: Fewer deletions and N-nucleotide insertions were reportedly seen in common variable immunodeficiency TCR beta sequences. CVID subjects showed higher TCRbeta clonality than healthy controls. Shared TCRbeta clones were fewer between CVID subjects than controls. Links between repertoire features and CVID complications were heterogeneity-limited.

Libraries were prepared by immunoSEQ multiplex PCR; TCRdb keeps only in-frame clonotypes and omits some of them. The record shows around 39,000 clones for this sample, with no singletons present. Sequencing was carried out using peripheral blood mononuclear cells. The genes are TRBV20-1 and TRBJ2-1; 7 bases align to TRBD2. This TCR derives from a person aged 18 to 75 in good health. CDR3 amino acids: CSRRRKSGKGRGEQFF. The DNA read from the CDR3 is TGCAGCCGTAGGAGGAAAAGCGGGAAGGGGAGGGGTGAG.